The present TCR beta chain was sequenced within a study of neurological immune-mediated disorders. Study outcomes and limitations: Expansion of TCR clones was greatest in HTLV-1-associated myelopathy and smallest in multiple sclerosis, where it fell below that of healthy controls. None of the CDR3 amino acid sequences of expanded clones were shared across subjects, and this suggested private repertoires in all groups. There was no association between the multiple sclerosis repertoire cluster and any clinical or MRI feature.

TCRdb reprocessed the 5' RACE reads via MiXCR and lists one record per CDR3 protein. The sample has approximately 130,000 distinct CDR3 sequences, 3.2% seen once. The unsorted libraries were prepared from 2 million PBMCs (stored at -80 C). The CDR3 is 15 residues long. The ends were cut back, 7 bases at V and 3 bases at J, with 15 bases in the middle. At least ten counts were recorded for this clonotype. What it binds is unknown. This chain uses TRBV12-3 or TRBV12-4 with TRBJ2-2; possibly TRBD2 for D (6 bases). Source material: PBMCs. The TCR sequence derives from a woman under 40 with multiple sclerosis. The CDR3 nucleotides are TGTGCCAGCACTCCCAACGGGGGAGACACCGGGGAGCTGTTTTTT. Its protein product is CASTPNGGDTGELFF.